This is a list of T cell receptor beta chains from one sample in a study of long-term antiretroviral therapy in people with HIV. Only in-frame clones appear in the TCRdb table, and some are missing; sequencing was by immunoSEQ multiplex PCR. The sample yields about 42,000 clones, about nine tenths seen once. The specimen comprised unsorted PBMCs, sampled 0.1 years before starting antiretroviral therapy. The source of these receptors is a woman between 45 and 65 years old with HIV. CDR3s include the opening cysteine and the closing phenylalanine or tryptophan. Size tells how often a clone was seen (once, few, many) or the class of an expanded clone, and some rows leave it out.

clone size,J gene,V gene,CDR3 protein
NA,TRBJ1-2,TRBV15,CATSRATPTYGYTF
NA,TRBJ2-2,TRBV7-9,CASSFPSGGRTGELFF
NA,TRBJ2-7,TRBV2,CASCPGTGPYEQYF
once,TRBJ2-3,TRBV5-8,CASSLVTSPDTQYF
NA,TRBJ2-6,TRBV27,CATEGPIPFSGANVLTF
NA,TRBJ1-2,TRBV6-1,CASSESRVGGYTF
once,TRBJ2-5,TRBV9,CASSVPRGGQETQYF
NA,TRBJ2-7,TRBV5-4,CASSLPGGTSYEQYF
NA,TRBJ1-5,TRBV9,CASSVDGGLLQPQHF
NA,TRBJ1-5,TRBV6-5,CASSQTPHQPQHF
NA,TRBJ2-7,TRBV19,CASKTSGVSYEQYF
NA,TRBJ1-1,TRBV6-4,CASSERGNTEAFF
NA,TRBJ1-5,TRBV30,CAWSGGISNQPQHF
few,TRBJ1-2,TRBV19,CATAGTGYGYTF
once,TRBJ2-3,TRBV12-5,CASSQLAGDTDTQYF
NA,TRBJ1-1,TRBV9,CASSLGSLGPDTEAFF
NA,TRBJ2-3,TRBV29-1,CSVGIYGKADTQYF
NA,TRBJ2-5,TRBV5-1,CASSSGLAGARFQETQYF
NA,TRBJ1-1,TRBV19,CASSISRRADTEAFF
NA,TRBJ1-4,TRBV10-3,CAISERGTVNEKLFF
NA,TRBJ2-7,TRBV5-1,CASSFIRGREQYF
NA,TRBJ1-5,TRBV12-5,CASGRQGAVGDQHF
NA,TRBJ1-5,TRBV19,CASRNRTVSNQPQHF
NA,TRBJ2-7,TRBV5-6,CASSLFESAGRLPYEQYF
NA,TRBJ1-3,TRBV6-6,CASSYRADSGNTIYF
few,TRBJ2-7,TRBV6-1,CASSQDRGAHEQYF
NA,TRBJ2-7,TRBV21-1,CASSLTVGYSGNYEQYF
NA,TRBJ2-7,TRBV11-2,CASSSIRSSYEQYF
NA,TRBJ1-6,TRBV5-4,CASSLAFSSYNSPLHF
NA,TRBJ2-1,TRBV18,CASSPGDSYNEQFF
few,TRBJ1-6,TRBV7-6,CASSLQQGPNSPLHF
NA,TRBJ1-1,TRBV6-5,CASSPSTGGDTEAFF
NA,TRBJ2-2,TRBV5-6,CASSAGHRNTGELFF
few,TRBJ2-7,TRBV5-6,CASSLGWGSGEQYF
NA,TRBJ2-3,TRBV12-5,CASGSNTDTQYF
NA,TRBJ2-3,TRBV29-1,CSGYPGTYARTDTQYF
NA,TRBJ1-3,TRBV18,CASSGDRGSGNTIYF
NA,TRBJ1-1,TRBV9,CASSPRQGMNTEAFF
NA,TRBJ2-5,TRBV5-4,CASTRDPGVQETQYF
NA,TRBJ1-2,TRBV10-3,CAISEFGSGGADYGYTF
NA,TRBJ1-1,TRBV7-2,CASSPQIQSTEAFF
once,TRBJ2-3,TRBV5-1,CASSLEGRGAGFTDTQYF